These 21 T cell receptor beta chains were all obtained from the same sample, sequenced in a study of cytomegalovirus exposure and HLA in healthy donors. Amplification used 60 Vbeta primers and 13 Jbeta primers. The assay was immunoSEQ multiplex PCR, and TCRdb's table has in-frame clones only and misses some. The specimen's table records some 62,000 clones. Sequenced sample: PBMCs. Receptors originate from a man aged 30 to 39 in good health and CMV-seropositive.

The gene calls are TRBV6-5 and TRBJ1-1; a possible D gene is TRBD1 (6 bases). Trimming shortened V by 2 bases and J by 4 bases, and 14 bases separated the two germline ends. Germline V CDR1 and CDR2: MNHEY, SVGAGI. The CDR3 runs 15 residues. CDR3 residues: CASSYGGAGGTEAFF. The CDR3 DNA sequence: TGTGCCAGCAGTTACGGGGGGGCCGGAGGCACTGAAGCTTTCTTT.

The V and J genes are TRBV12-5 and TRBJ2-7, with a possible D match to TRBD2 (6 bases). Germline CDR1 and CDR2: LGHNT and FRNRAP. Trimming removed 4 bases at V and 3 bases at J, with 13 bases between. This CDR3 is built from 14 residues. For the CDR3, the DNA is TGTGCTAGTGGTTCTTTTGGAGCGGGCTACGAGCAGTACTTC. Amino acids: CASGSFGAGYEQYF. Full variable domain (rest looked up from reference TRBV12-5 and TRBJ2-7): DARVTQTPRHKVTEMGQEVTMRCQPILGHNTVFWYRQTMMQGLELLAYFRNRAPLDDSGMPKDRFSAEMPDATLATLKIQPSEPRDSAVYFCASGSFGAGYEQYFGPGTRLTVT.

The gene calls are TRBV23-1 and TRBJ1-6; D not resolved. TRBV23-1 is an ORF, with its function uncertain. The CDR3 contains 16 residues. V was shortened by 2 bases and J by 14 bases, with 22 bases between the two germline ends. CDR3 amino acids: CASSQVRRSSPVALHF. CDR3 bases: TGCGCCAGCAGTCAAGTTAGGAGGTCCTCTCCTGTTGCCCTCCACTTT.

This CDR3 is CAGTSDYLYEQFF. The CDR3 DNA sequence: TGTGCCGGGACCTCAGACTATCTCTATGAGCAGTTCTTC. This chain links TRBV30 with TRBJ2-1, with D possibly called TRBD1 or TRBD2 (5 bases each). The V end lost 8 bases, the J end lost 8 bases, and 19 bases lay between the germline ends. The V gene's germline CDR1 is GTSNPN and CDR2 SVGIG (reference sequence). This CDR3 comprises 13 residues.

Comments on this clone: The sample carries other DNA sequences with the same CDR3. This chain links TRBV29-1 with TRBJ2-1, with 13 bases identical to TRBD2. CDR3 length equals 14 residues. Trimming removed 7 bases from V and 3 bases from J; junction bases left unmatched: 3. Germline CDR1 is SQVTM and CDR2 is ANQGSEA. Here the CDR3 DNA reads TGCAGCGGCCGGACTAGCGGGGGCTACAATGAGCAGTTCTTC. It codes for CSGRTSGGYNEQFF.

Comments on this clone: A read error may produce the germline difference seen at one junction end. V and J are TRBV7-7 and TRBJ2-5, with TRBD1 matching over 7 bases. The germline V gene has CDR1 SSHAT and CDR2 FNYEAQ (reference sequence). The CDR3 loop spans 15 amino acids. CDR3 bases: TGTGCTAGCAGCTTAGCCAGGACAGGTTCGGAGACCCAGTACTTC. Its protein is CASSLARTGSETQYF.

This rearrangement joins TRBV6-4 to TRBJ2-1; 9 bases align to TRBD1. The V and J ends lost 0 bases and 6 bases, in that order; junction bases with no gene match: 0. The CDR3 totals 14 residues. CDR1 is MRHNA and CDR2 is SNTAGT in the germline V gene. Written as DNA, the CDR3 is TGTGCCAGCAGTGACTCGACAGGGGGCAATGAGCAGTTCTTC. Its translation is CASSDSTGGNEQFF.

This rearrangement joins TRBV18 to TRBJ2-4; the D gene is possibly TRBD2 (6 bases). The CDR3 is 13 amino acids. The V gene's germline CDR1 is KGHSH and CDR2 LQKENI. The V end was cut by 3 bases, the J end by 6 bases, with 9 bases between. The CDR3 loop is CASSPGRLNIQYF. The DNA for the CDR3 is TGTGCCAGCTCACCCGGGAGACTAAACATTCAGTACTTC.

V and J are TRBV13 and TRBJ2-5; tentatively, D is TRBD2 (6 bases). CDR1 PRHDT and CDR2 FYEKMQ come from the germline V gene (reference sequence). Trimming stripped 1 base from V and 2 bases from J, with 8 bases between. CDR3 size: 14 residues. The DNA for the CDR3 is TGTGCCAGCAGCTTAGCGGGAGTTCAAGAGACCCAGTACTTC. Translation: CASSLAGVQETQYF.

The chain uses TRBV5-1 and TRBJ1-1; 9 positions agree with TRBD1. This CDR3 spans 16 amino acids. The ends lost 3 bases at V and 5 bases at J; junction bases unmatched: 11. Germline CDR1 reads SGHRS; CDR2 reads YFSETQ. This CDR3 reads CASSSGGGQGRTEAFF. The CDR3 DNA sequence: TGCGCCAGCAGCTCCGGGGGGGGACAGGGACGAACTGAAGCTTTCTTT.

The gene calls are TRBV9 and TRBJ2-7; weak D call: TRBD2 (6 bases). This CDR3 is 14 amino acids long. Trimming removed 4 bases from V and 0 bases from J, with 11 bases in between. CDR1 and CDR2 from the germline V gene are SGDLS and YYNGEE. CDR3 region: CASSPGLGSYEQYF. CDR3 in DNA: TGTGCCAGCAGCCCGGGACTGGGCTCCTACGAGCAGTACTTC.

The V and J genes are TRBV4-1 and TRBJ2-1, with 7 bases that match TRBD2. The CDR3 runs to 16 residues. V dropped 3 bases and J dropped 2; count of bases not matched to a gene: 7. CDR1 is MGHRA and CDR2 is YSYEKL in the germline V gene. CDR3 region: CASSHPTSETYNEQFF. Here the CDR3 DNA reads TGCGCCAGCAGCCACCCAACTAGCGAGACCTACAATGAGCAGTTCTTC.

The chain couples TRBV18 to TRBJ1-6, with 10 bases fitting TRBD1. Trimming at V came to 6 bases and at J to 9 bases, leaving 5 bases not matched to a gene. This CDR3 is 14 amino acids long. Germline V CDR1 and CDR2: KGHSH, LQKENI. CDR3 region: CASSMDRGFSPLHF. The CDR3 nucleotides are TGTGCCAGCTCTATGGACAGGGGGTTTTCACCCCTCCACTTT.

The CDR3 coding sequence is TGTGCCAGCAGTGAAGGCGGTCTAAACACCATATATTTT. It translates to CASSEGGLNTIYF. This rearrangement joins TRBV6-4 to TRBJ1-3; D not certain. Trimming left V 3 bases short and J 6 bases short, with 9 bases between. This CDR3 contains 13 residues. The germline CDR1 and CDR2 sequences are MRHNA and SNTAGT.

The CDR3 nucleotides are TGTGCCAGCAGGGGGGCGGCGACCTACGAGCAGTACTTC. As protein: CASRGAATYEQYF. The chain has TRBV7-2 and TRBJ2-7; perhaps TRBD1 as D (6 bases). Looked up from germline, CDR1 is SGHTA and CDR2 is FQGNSA. The V end was cut by 6 bases, the J end by 2 bases, with 11 bases between. The CDR3 has 13 residues.

CDR3 nucleotides: TGTGCCAGCAGCCTGAGGGGGGGCGATGAAAAACTGTTTTTT. This translates into CASSLRGGDEKLFF. This sequence joins TRBV7-9 and TRBJ1-4; D is perhaps TRBD1 (6 bases). Trimming took 5 bases from V and 6 from J, leaving 13 bases between them. Germline V gene sequence: CDR1 SEHNR, CDR2 FQNEAQ (reference sequence). This CDR3 has 14 amino acids.

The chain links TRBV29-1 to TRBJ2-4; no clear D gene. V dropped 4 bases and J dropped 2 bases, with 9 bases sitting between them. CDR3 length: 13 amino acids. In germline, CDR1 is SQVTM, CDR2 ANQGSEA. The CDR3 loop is CSVVPATKNIQYF. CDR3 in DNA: TGCAGCGTTGTGCCCGCGACCAAAAACATTCAGTACTTC.

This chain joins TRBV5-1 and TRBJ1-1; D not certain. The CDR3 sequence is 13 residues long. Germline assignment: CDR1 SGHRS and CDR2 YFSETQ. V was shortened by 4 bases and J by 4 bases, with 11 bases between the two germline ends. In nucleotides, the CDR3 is TGCGCCAGCAGCGCTGGCCGGGGCACTGAAGCTTTCTTT. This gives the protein CASSAGRGTEAFF.

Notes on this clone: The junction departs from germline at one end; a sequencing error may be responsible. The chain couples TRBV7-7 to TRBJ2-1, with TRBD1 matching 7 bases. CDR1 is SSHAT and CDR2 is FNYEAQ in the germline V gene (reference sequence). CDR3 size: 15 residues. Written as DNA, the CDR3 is TGTGCTAGCAGCAAGACAGGGTCTTCCTACAATGAGCAGTTCTTC. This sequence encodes CASSKTGSSYNEQFF.

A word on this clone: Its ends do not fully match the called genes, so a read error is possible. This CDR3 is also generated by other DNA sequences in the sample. CDR3 sequence: CAGSTGQGGDSPLHF. The CDR3 DNA reads as TGTGCCGGGAGCACAGGACAGGGCGGGGATTCACCCCTACACTTT. The chain is built from TRBV30 and TRBJ1-6; 8 bases map to TRBD1. This CDR3 is built from 15 residues. Germline V gene lookup returns CDR1 GTSNPN and CDR2 SVGIG (reference sequence).

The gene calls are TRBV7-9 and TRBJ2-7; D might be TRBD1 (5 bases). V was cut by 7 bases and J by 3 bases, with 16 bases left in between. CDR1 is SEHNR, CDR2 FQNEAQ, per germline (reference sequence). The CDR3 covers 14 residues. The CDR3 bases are TGTGCCAGCACCCCCTTGACAGATCACTACGAGCAGTACTTC. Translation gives CASTPLTDHYEQYF.